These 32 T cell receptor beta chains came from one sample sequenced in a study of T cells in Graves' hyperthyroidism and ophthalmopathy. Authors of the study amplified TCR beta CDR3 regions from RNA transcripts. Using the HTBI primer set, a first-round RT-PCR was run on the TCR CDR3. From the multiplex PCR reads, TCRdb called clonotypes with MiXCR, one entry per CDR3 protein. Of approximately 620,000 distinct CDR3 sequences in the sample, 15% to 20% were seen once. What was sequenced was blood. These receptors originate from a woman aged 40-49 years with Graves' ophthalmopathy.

The CDR3 DNA follows: TGCAGTGCTCCCCGATGGAACACTGAAGCTTTCTTT. Its protein is CSAPRWNTEAFF. V gene TRBV20-1 combines with J gene TRBJ1-1; D is unresolved. CDR3 size: 12 residues. V lost 5 bases, J lost 1 base, and 8 bases lay in between. Germline lookup yields CDR1 DFQATT and CDR2 SNEGSKA (reference sequence).

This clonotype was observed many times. The CDR3 DNA reads TGTGCCAGCAGCGCGACAGACAACTATGGCTACACCTTC. Translated: CASSATDNYGYTF. The chain carries TRBV2 and TRBJ1-2; possibly TRBD1 for D (5 bases). The length of the CDR3 is 13 residues. With 6 bases removed from V and 2 bases from J, the gap between germline ends came to 10 bases. From germline, CDR1 is SNHLY and CDR2 FYNNEI.

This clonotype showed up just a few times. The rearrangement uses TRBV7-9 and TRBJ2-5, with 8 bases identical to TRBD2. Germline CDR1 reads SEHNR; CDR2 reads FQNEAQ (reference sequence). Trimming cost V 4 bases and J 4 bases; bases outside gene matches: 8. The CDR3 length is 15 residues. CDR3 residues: CASSYREGRAETQYF. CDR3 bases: TGTGCCAGCAGCTACCGGGAGGGTCGTGCAGAGACCCAGTACTTC. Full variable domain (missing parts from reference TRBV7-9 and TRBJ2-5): DTGVSQNPRHKITKRGQNVTFRCDPISEHNRLYWYRQTLGQGPEFLTYFQNEAQLEKSRLLSDRFSAERPKGSFSTLEIQRTEQGDSAMYLCASSYREGRAETQYFGPGTRLLVL.

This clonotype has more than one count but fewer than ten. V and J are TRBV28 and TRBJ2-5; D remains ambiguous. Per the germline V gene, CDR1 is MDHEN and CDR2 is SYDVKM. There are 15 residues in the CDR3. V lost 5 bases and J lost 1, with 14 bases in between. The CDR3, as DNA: TGTGCCAGCAGTCCCCGGAGTTGGTTCCAAGAGACCCAGTACTTC. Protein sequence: CASSPRSWFQETQYF.

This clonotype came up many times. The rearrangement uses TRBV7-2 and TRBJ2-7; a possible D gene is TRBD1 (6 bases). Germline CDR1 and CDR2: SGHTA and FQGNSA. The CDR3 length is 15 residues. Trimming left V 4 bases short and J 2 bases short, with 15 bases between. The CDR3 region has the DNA TGTGCCAGCAGCTACGAACAGGGAAAGGCCTACGAGCAGTACTTC. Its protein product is CASSYEQGKAYEQYF.

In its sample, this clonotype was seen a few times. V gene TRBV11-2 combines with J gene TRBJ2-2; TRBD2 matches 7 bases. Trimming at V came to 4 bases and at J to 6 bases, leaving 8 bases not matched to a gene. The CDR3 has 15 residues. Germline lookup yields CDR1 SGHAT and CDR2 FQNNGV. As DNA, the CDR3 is TGTGCCAGCAGCTCGACTAGCCGTCGTGCCGGGGAGCTGTTTTTT. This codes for CASSSTSRRAGELFF.

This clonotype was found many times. The CDR3 region has the DNA TGTGCCAGCACCCCACCAGGGAGTCAGAATGAGCAGTTCTTC. This gives the protein CASTPPGSQNEQFF. V is TRBV7-2 and J is TRBJ2-1, with D perhaps assigned TRBD1 or TRBD2 (5 bases each). V was cut by 7 bases and J by 7 bases, with 17 bases left in between. From germline, CDR1 is SGHTA and CDR2 FQGNSA. The CDR3 length is 14 residues. The full variable domain, its missing parts supplied by reference TRBV7-2 and TRBJ2-1, is GAGVSQSPSNKVTEKGKDVELRCDPISGHTALYWYRQSLGQGLEFLIYFQGNSAPDKSGLPSDRFSAERTGGSVSTLTIQRTQQEDSAVYLCASTPPGSQNEQFFGPGTRLTVL.

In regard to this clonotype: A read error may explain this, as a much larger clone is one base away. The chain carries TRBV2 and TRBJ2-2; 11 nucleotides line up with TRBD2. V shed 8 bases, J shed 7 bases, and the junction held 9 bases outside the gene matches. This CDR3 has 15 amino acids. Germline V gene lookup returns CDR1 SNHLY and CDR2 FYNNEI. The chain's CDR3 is CASGVAGGAIGELFF. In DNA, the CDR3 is TGTGCCAGCGGGGTAGCGGGGGGGGCTATCGGGGAGCTGTTTTTT.

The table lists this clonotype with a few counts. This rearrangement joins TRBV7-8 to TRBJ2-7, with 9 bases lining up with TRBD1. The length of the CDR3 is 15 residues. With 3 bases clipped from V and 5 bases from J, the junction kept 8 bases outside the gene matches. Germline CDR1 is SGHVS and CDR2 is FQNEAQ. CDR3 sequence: CASSLSGTGPHEQYF. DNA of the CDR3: TGTGCCAGCAGCTTGAGTGGGACAGGGCCCCACGAGCAGTACTTC.

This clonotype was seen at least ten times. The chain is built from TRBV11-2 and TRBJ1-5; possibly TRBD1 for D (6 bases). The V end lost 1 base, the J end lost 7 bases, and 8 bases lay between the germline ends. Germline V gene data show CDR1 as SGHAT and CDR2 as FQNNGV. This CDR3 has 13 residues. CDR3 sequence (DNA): TGTGCCAGCAGCTTAGGGGGGCCGCAGCCCCAGCATTTT. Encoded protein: CASSLGGPQPQHF.

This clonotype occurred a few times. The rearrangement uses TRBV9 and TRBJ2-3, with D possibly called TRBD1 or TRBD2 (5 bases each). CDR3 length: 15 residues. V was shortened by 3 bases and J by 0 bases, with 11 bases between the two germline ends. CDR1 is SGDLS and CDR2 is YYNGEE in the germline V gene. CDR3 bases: TGTGCCAGCAGCGGGGGGACCCTAAGCACAGATACGCAGTATTTT. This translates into CASSGGTLSTDTQYF.

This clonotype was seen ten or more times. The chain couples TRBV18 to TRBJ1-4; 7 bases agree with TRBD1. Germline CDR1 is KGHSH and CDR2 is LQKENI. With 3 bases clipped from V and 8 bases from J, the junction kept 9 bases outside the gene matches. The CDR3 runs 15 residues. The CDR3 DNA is TGTGCCAGCTCACCGGGAAACGGACAGGAGGAAAAACTGTTTTTT. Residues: CASSPGNGQEEKLFF.

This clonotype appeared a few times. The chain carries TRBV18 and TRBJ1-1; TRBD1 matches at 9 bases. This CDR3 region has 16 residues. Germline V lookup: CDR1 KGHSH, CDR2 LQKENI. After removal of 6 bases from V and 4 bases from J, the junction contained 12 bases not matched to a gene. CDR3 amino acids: CASSQNPGQGGTEAFF. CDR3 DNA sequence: TGTGCCAGCTCCCAGAATCCGGGACAGGGCGGCACTGAAGCTTTCTTT.

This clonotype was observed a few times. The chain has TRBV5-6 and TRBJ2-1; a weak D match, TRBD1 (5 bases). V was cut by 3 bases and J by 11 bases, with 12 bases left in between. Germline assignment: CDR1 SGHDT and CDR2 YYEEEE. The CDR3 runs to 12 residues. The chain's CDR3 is CASSYRQKQQFF. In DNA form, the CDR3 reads TGTGCCAGCAGCTACAGACAGAAACAGCAGTTCTTC. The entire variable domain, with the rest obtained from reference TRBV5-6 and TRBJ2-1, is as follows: DAGVTQSPTHLIKTRGQQVTLRCSPKSGHDTVSWYQQALGQGPQFIFQYYEEEERQRGNFPDRFSGHQFPNYSSELNVNALLLGDSALYLCASSYRQKQQFFGPGTRLTVL.

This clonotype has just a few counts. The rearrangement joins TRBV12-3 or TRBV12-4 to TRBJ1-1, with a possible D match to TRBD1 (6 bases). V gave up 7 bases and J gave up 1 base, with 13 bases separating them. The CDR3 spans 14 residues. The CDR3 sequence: CASNLGGGNTEAFF. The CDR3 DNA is TGTGCCAGCAATTTGGGGGGCGGGAACACTGAAGCTTTCTTT.

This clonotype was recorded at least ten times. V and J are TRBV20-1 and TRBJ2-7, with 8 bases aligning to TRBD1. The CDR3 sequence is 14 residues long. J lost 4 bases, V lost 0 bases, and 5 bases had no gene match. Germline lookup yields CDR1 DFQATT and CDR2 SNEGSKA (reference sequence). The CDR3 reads CSARDSQGAYEQYF. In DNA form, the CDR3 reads TGCAGTGCTAGAGATTCGCAGGGGGCGTACGAGCAGTACTTC.

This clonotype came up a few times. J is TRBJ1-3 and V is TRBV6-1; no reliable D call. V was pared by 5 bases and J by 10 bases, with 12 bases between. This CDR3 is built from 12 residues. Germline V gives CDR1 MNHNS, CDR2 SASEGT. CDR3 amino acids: CASSYSGKTIYF. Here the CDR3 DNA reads TGTGCCAGCAGTTACTCCGGGAAGACCATATATTTT.

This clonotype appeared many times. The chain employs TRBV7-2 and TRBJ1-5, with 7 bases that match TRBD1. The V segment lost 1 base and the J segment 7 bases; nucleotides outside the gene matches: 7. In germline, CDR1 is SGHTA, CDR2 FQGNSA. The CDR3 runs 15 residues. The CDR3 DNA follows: TGTGCCAGCAGCTTAGACCTACAGGGGAGGCAGCCCCAGCATTTT. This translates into CASSLDLQGRQPQHF.

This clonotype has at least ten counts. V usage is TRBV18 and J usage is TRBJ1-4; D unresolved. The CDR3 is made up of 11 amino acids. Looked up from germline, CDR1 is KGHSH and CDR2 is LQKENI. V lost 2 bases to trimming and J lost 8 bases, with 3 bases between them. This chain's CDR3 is CASSPGEKLFF. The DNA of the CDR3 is TGTGCCAGCTCACCAGGAGAAAAACTGTTTTTT.

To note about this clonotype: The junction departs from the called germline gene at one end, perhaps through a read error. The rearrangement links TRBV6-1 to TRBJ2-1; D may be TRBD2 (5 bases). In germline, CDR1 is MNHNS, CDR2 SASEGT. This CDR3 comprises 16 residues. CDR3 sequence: CASSEAGAEGYNGQFF. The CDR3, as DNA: TGTGCCAGCAGTGAAGCAGGAGCGGAAGGCTACAATGGGCAGTTCTTC.

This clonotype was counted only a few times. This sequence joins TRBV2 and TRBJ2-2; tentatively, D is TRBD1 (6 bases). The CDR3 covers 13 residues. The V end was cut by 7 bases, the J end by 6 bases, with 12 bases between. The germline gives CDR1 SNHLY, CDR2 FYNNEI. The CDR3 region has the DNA TGTGCCAGCACACAGGGAATTGCCGGGGAGCTGTTTTTT. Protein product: CASTQGIAGELFF.

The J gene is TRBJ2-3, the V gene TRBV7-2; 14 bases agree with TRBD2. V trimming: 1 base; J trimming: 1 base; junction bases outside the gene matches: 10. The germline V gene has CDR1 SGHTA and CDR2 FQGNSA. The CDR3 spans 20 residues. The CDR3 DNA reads TGTGCCAGCAGCTTAGAGAACGGGACTAGCGGGAGTTCGGGCACAGATACGCAGTATTTT. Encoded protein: CASSLENGTSGSSGTDTQYF.

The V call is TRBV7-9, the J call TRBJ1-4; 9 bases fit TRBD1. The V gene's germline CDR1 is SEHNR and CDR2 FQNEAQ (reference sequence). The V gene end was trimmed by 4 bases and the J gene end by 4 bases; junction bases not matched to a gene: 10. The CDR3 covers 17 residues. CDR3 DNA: TGTGCCAGCAGCTCCGGGACAGGGCGGATTGGTAATGAAAAACTGTTTTTT. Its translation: CASSSGTGRIGNEKLFF.

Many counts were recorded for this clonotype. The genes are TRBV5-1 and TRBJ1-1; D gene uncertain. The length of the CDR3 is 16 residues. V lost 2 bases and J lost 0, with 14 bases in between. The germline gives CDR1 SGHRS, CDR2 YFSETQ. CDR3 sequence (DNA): TGCGCCAGCAGCTTCGGCGTCGGCAGGATGAACACTGAAGCTTTCTTT. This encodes CASSFGVGRMNTEAFF.

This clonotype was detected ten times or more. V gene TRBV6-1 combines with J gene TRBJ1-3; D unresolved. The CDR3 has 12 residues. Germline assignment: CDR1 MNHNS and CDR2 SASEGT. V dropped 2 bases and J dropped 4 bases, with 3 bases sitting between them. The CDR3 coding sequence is TGTGCCAGCAGTGAACGCGGAAACACCATATATTTT. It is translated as CASSERGNTIYF.

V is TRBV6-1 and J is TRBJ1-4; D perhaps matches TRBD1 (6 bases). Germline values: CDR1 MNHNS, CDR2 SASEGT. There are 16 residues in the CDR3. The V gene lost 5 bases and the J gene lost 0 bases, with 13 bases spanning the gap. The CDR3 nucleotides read TGTGCCAGCAGTACCCTCGGGACAACAACTAATGAAAAACTGTTTTTT. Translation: CASSTLGTTTNEKLFF.

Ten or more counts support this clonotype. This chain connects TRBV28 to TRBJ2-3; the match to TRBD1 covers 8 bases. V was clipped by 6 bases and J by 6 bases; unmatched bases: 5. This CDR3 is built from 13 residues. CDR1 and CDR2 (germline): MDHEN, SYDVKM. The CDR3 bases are TGTGCCAGCAGCGACAGGGGAGGCGATACGCAGTATTTT. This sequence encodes CASSDRGGDTQYF.

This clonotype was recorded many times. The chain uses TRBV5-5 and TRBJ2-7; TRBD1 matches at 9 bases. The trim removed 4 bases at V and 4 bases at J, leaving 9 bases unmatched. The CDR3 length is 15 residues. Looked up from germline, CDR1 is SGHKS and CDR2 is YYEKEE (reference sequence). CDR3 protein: CASSPAGQGRYEQYF. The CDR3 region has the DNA TGTGCCAGCAGCCCGGCCGGACAGGGGAGATACGAGCAGTACTTC.

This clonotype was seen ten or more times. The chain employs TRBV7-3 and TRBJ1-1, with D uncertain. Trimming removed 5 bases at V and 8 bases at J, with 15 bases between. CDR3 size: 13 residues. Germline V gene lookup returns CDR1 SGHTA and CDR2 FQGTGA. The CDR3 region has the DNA TGTGCCAGCAGCCCCGCACAGATGGGAGAAGCTTTCTTT. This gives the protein CASSPAQMGEAFF.

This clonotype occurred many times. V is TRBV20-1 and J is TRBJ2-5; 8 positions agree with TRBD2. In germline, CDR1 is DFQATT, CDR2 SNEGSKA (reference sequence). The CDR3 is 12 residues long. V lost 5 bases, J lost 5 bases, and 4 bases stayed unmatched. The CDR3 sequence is CSAGGGGETQYF. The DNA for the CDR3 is TGCAGTGCTGGAGGCGGGGGGGAGACCCAGTACTTC.

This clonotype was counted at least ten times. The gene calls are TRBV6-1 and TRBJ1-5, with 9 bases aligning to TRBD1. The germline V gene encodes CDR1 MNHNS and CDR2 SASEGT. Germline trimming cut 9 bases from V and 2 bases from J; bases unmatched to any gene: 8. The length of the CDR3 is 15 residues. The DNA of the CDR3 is TGTGCCAGGGGCCGGGACAGGGATGGCAATCAGCCCCAGCATTTT. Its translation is CARGRDRDGNQPQHF.

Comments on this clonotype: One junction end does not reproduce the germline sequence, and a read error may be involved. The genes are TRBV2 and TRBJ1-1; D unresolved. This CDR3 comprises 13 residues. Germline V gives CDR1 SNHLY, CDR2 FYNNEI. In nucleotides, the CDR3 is TGTGCCAGCAGCGTCGTGATGAACACTGGAGCTTTCTTT. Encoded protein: CASSVVMNTGAFF.